Listed here are 21 T cell receptor beta chains from one sample, sequenced in a study of cytomegalovirus exposure and HLA in healthy donors. Profiling relied on immunoSEQ multiplex PCR, and the TCRdb table lists in-frame clones only, not all of them. The sample holds 130,000 or so clones, nearly 90% seen once. Sequenced input: PBMCs. The receptors were gathered from a woman between 18 and 29 years old in good health and CMV-seropositive.

V gene TRBV7-6 combines with J gene TRBJ2-5, with 13 bases identical to TRBD2. The length of the CDR3 is 17 residues. Germline V gene lookup returns CDR1 SGHVS and CDR2 FNYEAQ. Unmatched junction bases numbered 11, after V lost 5 bases and J lost 5 bases. CDR3 sequence reads: CASSLGLAGPEGETQYF. The CDR3 coding sequence is TGTGCCAGCAGCCTGGGACTAGCGGGACCCGAGGGGGAGACCCAGTACTTC.

Here the CDR3 DNA reads TGTGCCAGCACCCCGACTCCTACAGGGGGCACCGGGGAGCTGTTTTTT. Translating it yields CASTPTPTGGTGELFF. The chain recombines TRBV5-4 with TRBJ2-2; TRBD1 matches 8 bases. The CDR3 consists of 16 residues. CDR1 and CDR2 (germline): SGHNT, YYREEE (reference sequence). J gave up 4 bases and V 6 bases, and 11 bases lay outside the gene matches.

This clone was counted between two and nine times. The chain links TRBV9 to TRBJ1-2, with no clear D. The germline gives CDR1 SGDLS, CDR2 YYNGEE. CDR3 length: 14 amino acids. V was clipped by 4 bases and J by 4 bases, with 14 bases between them. The CDR3 reads CASSPRRGGYGYTF. CDR3 nucleotide sequence: TGTGCCAGCAGCCCCCGCCGAGGTGGCTATGGCTACACCTTC.

The chain joins TRBV5-6 to TRBJ2-7; 11 bases fit TRBD2. V dropped 4 bases and J dropped 4; count of bases not matched to a gene: 10. From germline, CDR1 is SGHDT and CDR2 YYEEEE. There are 16 residues in the CDR3. CDR3 sequence reads: CASSVLAGGPTYEQYF. The CDR3 bases are TGTGCCAGCAGCGTTCTAGCGGGGGGCCCTACTTACGAGCAGTACTTC.

This clone has a single count. The chain combines TRBV4-2 with TRBJ1-3; 7 bases match TRBD1. The CDR3 runs to 14 residues. The trim removed 4 bases at V and 6 bases at J, leaving 6 bases unmatched. Germline-derived CDR1 and CDR2 are LGHNA and YNFKEQ. The CDR3 loop is CASSPTGSVNTIYF. The CDR3, as DNA: TGTGCCAGCAGCCCGACAGGGAGCGTAAACACCATATATTTT.

The rearrangement uses TRBV4-1 and TRBJ2-1; a weak D match, TRBD1 (6 bases). CDR1 is MGHRA, CDR2 YSYEKL, per germline. The CDR3 covers 14 residues. Between the trimmed V and J ends, which lost 1 base and 9 bases, there was a span of 13 bases. CDR3 nucleotides: TGCGCCAGCAGCCAAGCCACACAGGGAAGTGAGCAGTTCTTC. Amino acids: CASSQATQGSEQFF.

This chain connects TRBV5-1 to TRBJ1-1, with unresolved D. V gave up 2 bases and J gave up 4 bases, with 6 bases separating them. The V gene's germline CDR1 is SGHRS and CDR2 YFSETQ. The CDR3 sequence is 12 residues long. CDR3 protein: CASSLEGTEAFF. In DNA, the CDR3 is TGCGCCAGCAGCTTAGAGGGCACTGAAGCTTTCTTT.

The genes are TRBV5-4 and TRBJ1-1, with TRBD1 identical over 7 bases. Germline CDR1 is SGHNT and CDR2 is YYREEE (reference sequence). The CDR3 is 15 amino acids. J lost 3 bases, V lost 4 bases, and 9 bases had no gene match. In DNA form, the CDR3 reads TGTGCCAGCAGCCTCGCTGACAGGGTGGACACTGAAGCTTTCTTT. It yields the protein CASSLADRVDTEAFF.

This rearrangement joins TRBV10-2 to TRBJ2-5; 8 bases line up with TRBD2. V lost 6 bases to trimming and J lost 5 bases; unmatched junction nucleotides: 8. The CDR3 is 14 residues long. Germline V CDR1 and CDR2: WSHSY, SAAADI. The CDR3 loop reads CASRGAGAGETQYF. The DNA of the CDR3 is TGCGCCAGCAGAGGAGCGGGGGCCGGGGAGACCCAGTACTTC.

J is TRBJ2-5 and V is TRBV5-1; no clear D gene. CDR3 length equals 13 residues. Trimming cost V 0 bases and J 5 bases, with 8 bases left between them. From germline, CDR1 is SGHRS and CDR2 YFSETQ. The CDR3 is CASSLATEETQYF. DNA for the CDR3: TGCGCCAGCAGCTTGGCTACGGAGGAGACCCAGTACTTC.

The V gene is TRBV30, the J gene TRBJ1-2, with 9 bases lining up with TRBD1. The trim removed 1 base at V and 3 bases at J, leaving 3 bases unmatched. The CDR3 totals 14 residues. The V gene's germline CDR1 is GTSNPN and CDR2 SVGIG (reference sequence). As DNA, the CDR3 is TGTGCCTGGAGTGGGGGGGACAGGGACTATGGCTACACCTTC. This encodes CAWSGGDRDYGYTF.

This rearrangement joins TRBV7-8 to TRBJ2-7, with 11 bases lining up with TRBD1. Trimming removed 5 bases from V and 5 bases from J; junction bases left unmatched: 8. This CDR3 has 15 amino acids. CDR1 SGHVS and CDR2 FQNEAQ come from the germline V gene. CDR3 bases: TGTGCCAGCAGCCTTCGGACAGGGGGCGTCCACGAGCAGTACTTC. This translates into CASSLRTGGVHEQYF. The full variable domain, completed using reference TRBV7-8 and TRBJ2-7, is GAGVSQSPRYKVAKRGQDVALRCDPISGHVSLFWYQQALGQGPEFLTYFQNEAQLDKSGLPSDRFFAERPEGSVSTLKIQRTQQEDSAVYLCASSLRTGGVHEQYFGPGTRLTVT.

The chain is built from TRBV29-1 and TRBJ2-7; TRBD2 agrees at 9 bases. J gave up 2 bases and V 4 bases, and 3 bases lay outside the gene matches. The CDR3 is made up of 13 amino acids. The germline CDR1 and CDR2 sequences are SQVTM and ANQGSEA. The CDR3 sequence: CSVALAGPYEQYF. CDR3 nucleotide sequence: TGCAGCGTTGCGCTAGCGGGGCCCTACGAGCAGTACTTC.

V is TRBV18 and J is TRBJ1-2; 8 bases line up with TRBD1. The trim removed 3 bases at V and 2 bases at J, leaving 2 bases unmatched. Germline-derived CDR1 and CDR2 are KGHSH and LQKENI. The CDR3 length is 14 residues. Here the CDR3 DNA reads TGTGCCAGCTCACCGGGGACAGGCAACTATGGCTACACCTTC. This translates into CASSPGTGNYGYTF.

V and J are TRBV7-9 and TRBJ1-1; 7 nucleotides line up with TRBD1. CDR1 and CDR2 (germline): SEHNR, FQNEAQ (reference sequence). The V and J ends lost 5 bases and 3 bases, in that order; junction bases with no gene match: 15. The CDR3 contains 17 residues. The CDR3 DNA reads TGTGCCAGCAGCCAACCAATGGGACAGCGGGGGGACACTGAAGCTTTCTTT. Amino acid sequence: CASSQPMGQRGDTEAFF.

This clone was seen a single time. The V gene is TRBV7-9, the J gene TRBJ2-1; TRBD1 matches 8 bases. V lost 5 bases and J lost 1; bases outside the gene matches: 7. CDR1 SEHNR and CDR2 FQNEAQ come from the germline V gene (reference sequence). The CDR3 length is 16 residues. CDR3 residues: CASSPPTGDSYNEQFF. The CDR3 DNA follows: TGTGCCAGCAGCCCCCCGACAGGGGATTCCTACAATGAGCAGTTCTTC.

This rearrangement joins TRBV19 to TRBJ1-5; 7 bases are a match to TRBD1. CDR1 is LNHDA, CDR2 SQIVND, per germline (reference sequence). This CDR3 has 14 residues. V shed 6 bases and J 11 bases; nucleotides not matched to a gene: 13. The CDR3 is CASSRGGSWGAQHF. CDR3 DNA: TGTGCCAGTAGCCGAGGGGGCTCTTGGGGGGCCCAGCATTTT.

The rearrangement links TRBV5-1 to TRBJ1-1, with 7 bases identical to TRBD1. This CDR3 is 16 amino acids long. CDR1 is SGHRS and CDR2 is YFSETQ in the germline V gene. Trimming cost V 5 bases and J 1 base; bases outside gene matches: 11. As DNA, the CDR3 is TGCGCCAGCAGACCCCCTTACAGGGGCCGGAACACTGAAGCTTTCTTT. Its protein product is CASRPPYRGRNTEAFF.

The CDR3 reads CASSLDGGTSLYEQYF. The CDR3 DNA reads as TGTGCCAGCAGCTTAGACGGCGGGACGTCACTCTACGAGCAGTACTTC. The rearrangement links TRBV11-2 to TRBJ2-7, with D possibly TRBD2 on 6 matching bases. The CDR3 loop spans 16 amino acids. Trimming stripped 0 bases from V and 3 bases from J, with 15 bases between. Germline assignment: CDR1 SGHAT and CDR2 FQNNGV. Supplemented by reference TRBV11-2 and TRBJ2-7, the full variable domain reads EAGVAQSPRYKIIEKRQSVAFWCNPISGHATLYWYQQILGQGPKLLIQFQNNGVVDDSQLPKDRFSAERLKGVDSTLKIQPAKLEDSAVYLCASSLDGGTSLYEQYFGPGTRLTVT.

This sequence joins TRBV4-2 and TRBJ2-1, with a tentative D call TRBD1 (6 bases). There are 18 residues in the CDR3. V shed 0 bases and J shed 5 bases, with 20 bases lying between them. Germline loops: CDR1 LGHNA, CDR2 YNFKEQ. CDR3 protein: CASSQDSGQGWADNEQFF. In nucleotides, the CDR3 is TGTGCCAGCAGCCAAGATAGTGGTCAGGGGTGGGCCGACAATGAGCAGTTCTTC.

The V and J genes are TRBV7-8 and TRBJ1-1; TRBD1 is a possible D gene (6 bases). Between the trimmed V and J ends, which lost 0 bases and 6 bases, there was a span of 11 bases. CDR1 SGHVS and CDR2 FQNEAQ come from the germline V gene. This CDR3 is 14 amino acids long. The CDR3 reads CASSLAAQGSEAFF. In DNA form, the CDR3 reads TGTGCCAGCAGCTTAGCGGCACAGGGCTCTGAAGCTTTCTTT.